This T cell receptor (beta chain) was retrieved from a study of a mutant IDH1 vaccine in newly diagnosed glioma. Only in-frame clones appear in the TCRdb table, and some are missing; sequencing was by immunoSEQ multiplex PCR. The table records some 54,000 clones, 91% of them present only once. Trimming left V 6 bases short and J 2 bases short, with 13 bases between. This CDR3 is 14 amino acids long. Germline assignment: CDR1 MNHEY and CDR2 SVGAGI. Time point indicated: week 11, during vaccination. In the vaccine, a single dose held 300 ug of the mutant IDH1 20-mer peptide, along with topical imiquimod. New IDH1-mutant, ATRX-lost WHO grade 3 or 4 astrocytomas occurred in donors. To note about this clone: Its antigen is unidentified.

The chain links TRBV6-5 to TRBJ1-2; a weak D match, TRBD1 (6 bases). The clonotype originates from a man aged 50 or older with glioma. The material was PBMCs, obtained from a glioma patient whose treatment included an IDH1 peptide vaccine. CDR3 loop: CASSNSDSNYGYTF. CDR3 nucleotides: TGTGCCAGCAGCAACTCGGACAGCAACTATGGCTACACCTTC.